This record covers a single T cell receptor (beta chain). This clone was counted only a few times. Its antigen remains undetermined. Base qualities are not at hand, and no much larger clone is one base apart. These data are taken from a study of cytomegalovirus exposure and HLA in healthy donors (dated by TCRdb to the late 2010s). A note on the overall study: According to an earlier analysis of 550 to 700 of the donors, 150 million to 200 million T cells yielded over 100 million unique TCR beta sequences and roughly 280 Gb of sequence data. Roughly 290 gigabases of sequencing data and about 92 million unique TCR sequences made up an early release that covered approximately 700 HLA-typed donors. Of the 398 genotyped donors, less than 85% were placed in the genetic ancestry cluster associated with self-reported Caucasian donors. The study was designed to test whether signatures of past pathogen exposure could be identified by cataloging public T cell receptors. Using immunosequencing, the study profiled T cell repertoires from fewer than 700 subjects and related those repertoires to cytomegalovirus serostatus. In addition to the first cohort of 666 subjects, a separate validation cohort of approximately 110 different subjects was used. To predict cytomegalovirus infection status, the study combined high-throughput TCR immunosequencing, statistical association of individual TCRs with disease status, and machine learning. To study patterns of TCR occurrence, a later analysis re-analyzed previously published TCR beta repertoires from hundreds of donors and added high-resolution HLA genotyping. Rather than drawing on any new phenotypic data, the later analysis identified candidate immune exposures from TCR beta sequences and the way those sequences occurred across donors. An earlier analysis of around 640 of the donors used high-throughput TCR beta sequencing to judge whether each TCR beta V gene segment behaved as functional or pseudogenic. Alongside the repertoire data, information on donor age, sex, ethnicity and CMV serostatus was compiled. In a later genetic analysis, genome-wide SNP genotypes for about three fifths of the 666 donors were used, and that subset was treated as a discovery cohort. All discovery cohort repertoires had been generated on a single sequencing platform. HLA typing included class I and class II loci at four-digit resolution. Typing coverage varied by locus: about 620-630 donors for A, B, C, DRB1 and DQB1; 522 for DQA1; more than 600 for DPA1; roughly 450 for DPB1. A handful of DR-DQ haplotypes were handled as single units for association and clustering because linkage in the cohort was strong. Across approximately 400 genotyped donors of the cohort, an average of roughly 250,000 unique TCR beta nucleotide sequences per donor were sequenced, and roughly 20% of those sequences were non-productive.

The library was made by the immunoSEQ multiplex PCR assay. A mixture of 60 forward primers for TCR Vbeta segments and 13 reverse primers for TCR Jbeta segments was used in the multiplex PCR. A multiplex PCR assay on genomic DNA amplified the CDR3 region of rearranged TCR beta genes. Amplified TCR beta libraries were sequenced as 87-base-pair reads on the Illumina HiSeq System. The source study handled its data this way. A later analysis tallied around 80 million unique TCR beta chains across the roughly 610 repertoires, and about 10 million of those chains were shared by two or more donors. Raw reads were error-corrected and collapsed into unique sequences by a nearest-neighbor algorithm in which closely related sequences were merged to remove PCR and sequencing errors. Alignment of CDR3 sequences to IMGT reference sequences was used to assign V, D and J gene segments. For a sequence to be retained, a match of at least six nucleotides was required to both a V gene segment and a J gene segment. A rearrangement was called productive if the CDR3 had no stop codons and remained in frame with V and J, and every other rearrangement was called non-productive. CDR3 was defined according to IMGT convention as the region running from the second conserved V-encoded cysteine to the conserved J-encoded phenylalanine. The earlier analysis of a few hundred of the donors excluded any sequence lacking an unambiguous match to a single V gene segment. An earlier analysis of a few hundred of the donors called V segments functional above 56.7% productive rearrangements and segregating when the between-donor standard deviation exceeded 5%. To diagnose cytomegalovirus status from the catalog of TCR beta chain sequences, a statistical classification framework was built. In a later analysis, V and J genes were assigned by comparing TCR nucleotide sequences against IMGT/GENE-DB human TR gene sequences. In a later analysis, CDR3 sequences and most-parsimonious VDJ recombination scenarios were assigned using the TCRdist pipeline. In a later analysis, each TCR beta chain was defined by its CDR3 amino acid sequence together with its V-gene family, and reads lacking a unique V-gene family were excluded. A later analysis removed 592 highly shared, low-generation-probability nucleotide sequences to deal with suspected cross-contamination and a sequencing artifact. A later analysis calculated a clonal expansion index for each public chain from normalized within-repertoire ranks of inferred template counts. A later analysis computed generation probabilities with a VDJ recombination model fitted to out-of-frame rearrangements, and checked the results against IGoR. A later analysis scored TCR-TCR, TCR-HLA and TCR-CMV co-occurrence with hypergeometric tests, applying a repertoire-size bias correction to TCR pairs. False discovery rates were estimated in a later analysis by permuting HLA or CMV assignments 20 times. In a later analysis, co-occurring TCRs were grouped using DBSCAN, with TCRdist sequence similarity added in when clustering inside HLA-allele-positive subsets. Repertoires with fewer than 30,000 or more than 120,000 public chains, plus five repertoires with anomalous nucleotide sharing, were excluded from co-occurrence clustering. TCRdb re-hosts the immuneACCESS table, in-frame sequences only. Its copies lack some clones; in the studies checked, an unresolved V gene accounts for under half of them, and the cause for the rest is not known. The V and J calls and clone size are taken from that table; D and trimming were inferred from the DNA. In this sample the table shows 100,000 to 150,000 clones, roughly 80% of which occur a single time. The ten biggest clones cover about 1.2% of the sample.

Cut back by 6 bases and 5 bases, the V and J ends lie 17 bases apart. The cysteine opens and the phenylalanine closes a CDR3 of 15 amino acids. CDR3 DNA is the only sequence kept; it has 45 bases, read in frame from the first base. From the germline V gene, CDR1 is MNHNS and CDR2 is SASEGT. Results the study describes overall, beyond this receptor: A total of 150 or so TCR beta chains were listed by the study as associated with cytomegalovirus. Several of the top co-occurrence clusters appeared to be linked to parvovirus B19, influenza, CMV and Epstein-Barr virus, according to a later analysis. Sequencing depth was assumed to be roughly uniform across donors in the presence/absence analyses, though that assumption may not hold. CMV serostatus was the only immune exposure information available for the cohort. A few of the identified cytomegalovirus-associated TCR beta chains were confirmed in vitro to be specific for cytomegalovirus antigens. A later analysis found that most CMV-associated TCR beta chains appeared HLA-restricted, with HLA associations seemingly driven largely by CMV exposure. In a later analysis, HLA-associated TCR beta chains were found to be more clonally expanded and to have lower generation probabilities than equally common non-associated chains. A later analysis found that TCR association rates varied across HLA loci, with DRB1 alleles showing the most associated TCRs and HLA-C alleles the fewest. In an earlier analysis of a few hundred of the donors, most TCR beta V segments were observed in productive rearrangements about 87% or about 30% of the time, broadly matching IMGT annotations. A cluster of highly shared sequence variants was judged likely to be a technical artifact of the sequencing pipeline. In a later genetic analysis, fewer N-insertions in productive TCRs were reported among donors in an Asian-associated ancestry cluster than the 666-donor mean. The authors suggested that the approach could potentially be extended to other disease states and immunological phenotypes. A later analysis associated 17,000 or so TCR beta sequences with specific HLA alleles at a false discovery rate of 0.05. The earlier analysis of about 600 of the donors excluded over 15 rarely observed V segments, including chromosome 9 orphons, because counts were too low. This cohort had only TCR beta chains sequenced, and the lack of alpha or paired-chain data limited which features could be detected. Cytomegalovirus status was reported to be diagnosed by the classifier with high specificity and sensitivity in both the original and validation cohorts. Assigning TCR associations to individual alleles was difficult when HLA alleles, especially DR and DQ, strongly co-occurred. Correlated functional status among segregating V segments might be attributable to linkage disequilibrium, but an unknown experimental factor could not be ruled out. Most TCR sequences were seen in very few donors, while some public TCRs were found in many individuals. A further reported finding was that TCR beta sequences accurately predicted the HLA-A and HLA-B alleles for most subjects in the first cohort. Because HLA typing was unavailable for some donors at each locus, only the typed subset was used in association tests. Some IMGT-functional V segments, including TRBV6-2 and TRBV6-3, could not be distinguished by the 87-base-pair reads and were therefore excluded. V-gene and J-gene trimming of TCR beta chains was associated with a missense DCLRE1C variant in a later genetic analysis, and the association was replicated in an independent cohort.

The cohort was made up of about 670 healthy bone marrow donors. At the time of sampling, every cohort member was nominally healthy, though immune exposures that went unrecorded were likely present. The donor was CMV seronegative and belonged to the group of around 350 seronegative cohort members. Each donor provided a peripheral blood sample, and peripheral blood mononuclear cells were used for TCR beta sequencing. The Qiagen DNeasy Blood Extraction Kit was used to extract genomic DNA from the blood cell samples. The chain is made from TRBV6-1 and TRBJ1-5, with no reliable assignment of the D segment. Sequencing was done on a sample of PBMCs. The clonotype comes from a female donor in good health and CMV-seronegative. CDR3 reads: CASRPGLWVDQPQHF. The nucleotide sequence reads as follows: TGTGCCAGCAGGCCAGGTCTGTGGGTGGATCAGCCCCAGCATTTT.